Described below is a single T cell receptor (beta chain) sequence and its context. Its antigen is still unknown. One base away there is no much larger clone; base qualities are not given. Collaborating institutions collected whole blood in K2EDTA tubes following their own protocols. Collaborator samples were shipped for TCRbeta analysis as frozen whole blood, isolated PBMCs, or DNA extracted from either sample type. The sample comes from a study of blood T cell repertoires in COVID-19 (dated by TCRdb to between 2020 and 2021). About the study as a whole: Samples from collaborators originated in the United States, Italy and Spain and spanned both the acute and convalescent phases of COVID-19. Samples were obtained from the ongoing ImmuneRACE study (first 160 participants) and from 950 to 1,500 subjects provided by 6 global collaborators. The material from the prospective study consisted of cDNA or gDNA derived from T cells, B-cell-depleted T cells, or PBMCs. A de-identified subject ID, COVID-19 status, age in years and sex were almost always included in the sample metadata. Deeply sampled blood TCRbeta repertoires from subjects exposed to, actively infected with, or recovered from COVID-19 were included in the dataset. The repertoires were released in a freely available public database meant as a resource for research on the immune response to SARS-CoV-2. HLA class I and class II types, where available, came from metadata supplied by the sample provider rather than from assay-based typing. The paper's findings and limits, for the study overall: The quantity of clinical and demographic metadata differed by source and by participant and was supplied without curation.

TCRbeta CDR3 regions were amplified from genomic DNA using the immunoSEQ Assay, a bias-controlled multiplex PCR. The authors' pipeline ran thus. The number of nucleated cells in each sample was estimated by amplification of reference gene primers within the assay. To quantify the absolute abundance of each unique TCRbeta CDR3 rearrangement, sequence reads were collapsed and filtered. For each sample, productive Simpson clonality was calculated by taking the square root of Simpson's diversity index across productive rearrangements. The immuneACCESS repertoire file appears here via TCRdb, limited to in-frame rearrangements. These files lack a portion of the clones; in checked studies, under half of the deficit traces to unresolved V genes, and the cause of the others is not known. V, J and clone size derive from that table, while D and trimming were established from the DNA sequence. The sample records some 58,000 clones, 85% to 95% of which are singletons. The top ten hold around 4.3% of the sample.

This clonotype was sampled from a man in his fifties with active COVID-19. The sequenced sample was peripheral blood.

The CDR3 loop reads CASSSPRQGISGYTF. The DNA sequence is given as TGTGCCAGCAGCTCGCCCCGACAGGGGATTAGTGGCTACACCTTC. This chain is built from TRBV7-8 and TRBJ1-2, with 8 junctional bases fitting TRBD1. As encoded in the germline V gene, CDR1 is SGHVS while CDR2 is FQNEAQ. The V end gives up 4 bases and the J end 7 bases, leaving 11 bases in the junction not matched to a gene. From the cysteine up to the phenylalanine, the CDR3 has a length of 15 residues. Here the CDR3 DNA is all that survives: 45 bases in frame from base 1.